This T cell receptor beta chain appears in the sequencing data of a study of response to subunit inactivated influenza vaccine. There are many counts of this clonotype. With V trimmed by 5 bases and J by 6 bases, 9 bases remained unmatched. The CDR3 has 15 residues. The germline V gene has CDR1 SGHAT and CDR2 FQNNGV. One entry per CDR3 protein results from TCRdb running MiXCR on the RT-PCR reads. The sample has approximately 530,000 distinct CDR3 sequences, around 8% seen once. The clonotype originates from a man aged 45-69 years who received an inactivated influenza vaccine. Sample: PBMCs from blood, taken less than 30 months after vaccination. The J gene is TRBJ2-2, the V gene TRBV11-2; 7 bases are a match to TRBD1. CDR3 amino acids: CASSSGTVGPGELFF. DNA for the CDR3: TGTGCCAGCAGCAGTGGGACAGTCGGTCCCGGGGAGCTGTTTTTT. The full variable domain, with the rest looked up from reference TRBV11-2 and TRBJ2-2, is EAGVAQSPRYKIIEKRQSVAFWCNPISGHATLYWYQQILGQGPKLLIQFQNNGVVDDSQLPKDRFSAERLKGVDSTLKIQPAKLEDSAVYLCASSSGTVGPGELFFGEGSRLTVL.